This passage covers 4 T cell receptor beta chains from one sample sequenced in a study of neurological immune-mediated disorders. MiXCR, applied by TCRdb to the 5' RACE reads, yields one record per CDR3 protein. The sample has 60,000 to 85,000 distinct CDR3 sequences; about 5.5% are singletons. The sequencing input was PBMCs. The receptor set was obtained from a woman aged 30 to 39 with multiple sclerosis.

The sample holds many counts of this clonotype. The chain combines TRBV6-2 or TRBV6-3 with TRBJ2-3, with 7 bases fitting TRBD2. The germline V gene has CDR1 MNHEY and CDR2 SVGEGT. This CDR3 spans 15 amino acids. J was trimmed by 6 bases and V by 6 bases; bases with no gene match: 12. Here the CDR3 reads CASRPGVAGPDTQYF. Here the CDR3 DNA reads TGTGCCAGCAGGCCCGGAGTAGCGGGCCCCGATACGCAGTATTTT.

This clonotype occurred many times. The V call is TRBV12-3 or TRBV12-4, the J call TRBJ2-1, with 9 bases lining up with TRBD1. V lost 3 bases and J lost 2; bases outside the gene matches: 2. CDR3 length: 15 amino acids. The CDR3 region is CASSLGDRAYNEQFF. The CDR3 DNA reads TGTGCCAGCAGTTTGGGGGACAGGGCCTACAATGAGCAGTTCTTC.

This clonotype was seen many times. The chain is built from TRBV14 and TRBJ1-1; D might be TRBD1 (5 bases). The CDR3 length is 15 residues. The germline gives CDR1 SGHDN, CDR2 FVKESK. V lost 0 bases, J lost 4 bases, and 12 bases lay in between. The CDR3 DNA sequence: TGTGCCAGCAGCCAAGACCCCCTGGGGCTCACTGAAGCTTTCTTT. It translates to CASSQDPLGLTEAFF.

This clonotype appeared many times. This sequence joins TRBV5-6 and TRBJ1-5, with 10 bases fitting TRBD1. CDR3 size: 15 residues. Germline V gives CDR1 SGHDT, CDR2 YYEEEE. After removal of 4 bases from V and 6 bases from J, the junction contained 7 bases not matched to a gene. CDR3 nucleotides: TGTGCCAGCAGCCCTAGACAGGGGGCCGGTCAGCCCCAGCATTTT. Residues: CASSPRQGAGQPQHF.